The 6 T cell receptor beta chains below all came from one sample that was sequenced in a study of T cell repertoires in cytomegalovirus infection. TCRdb re-called the reads through MiXCR, storing one row per CDR3 protein. The profile shows about 830,000 distinct CDR3 sequences, less than 35% of them singletons. Antigen specificity for these receptors is unknown. This material consisted of cultured CD8+ T cells from PBMCs, taken from culture after CMV antigen stimulation. The receptors come from a human donor in good health (CMV status not recorded). Some clones in this sample may be carry-over from other donors' samples.

This clonotype was detected only once. This sequence joins TRBV5-1 and TRBJ2-7; 8 bases align to TRBD1. This CDR3 spans 14 amino acids. Germline V gives CDR1 SGHRS, CDR2 YFSETQ. The V gene end was trimmed by 0 bases and the J gene end by 4 bases; junction bases not matched to a gene: 3. The CDR3 region has the DNA TGCGCCAGCAGCTTGGGACAGGGGAATTACGAGCAGTACGTC. This encodes CASSLGQGNYEQYV.

The J gene is TRBJ2-7, the V gene TRBV6-5; 8 positions match TRBD1. This CDR3 comprises 15 residues. Germline CDR1 reads MNHEY; CDR2 reads SVGAGI. The J segment lost 0 bases and the V segment lost 2 bases, leaving 3 bases of the junction unmatched. As DNA, the CDR3 is TGTGCCAGCAGTTACGCGACAGGGGTCTCCTACGAGCAGTACTTC. Translation: CASSYATGVSYEQYF.

This rearrangement joins TRBV5-1 to TRBJ1-1; no clear D gene. The CDR3 runs to 14 residues. Germline CDR1 reads SGHRS; CDR2 reads YFSETQ. V was pared by 1 base and J by 4 bases, with 11 bases between. The CDR3 is CASSLYDTSTEAFF. The CDR3, as DNA: TGCGCCAGCAGCTTGTACGACACATCCACTGAAGCTTTCTTT.

The J gene is TRBJ2-3, the V gene TRBV5-4; 15 bases are shared with TRBD2. In germline, CDR1 is SGHNT, CDR2 YYREEE (reference sequence). The CDR3 has 15 residues. Trimming removed 4 bases from V and 6 bases from J; junction bases left unmatched: 3. CDR3 nucleotides: TGTGCCAGCAGCCCTGGACTAGCGGGAGGGGATACGCAGTATTTT. Encoded protein: CASSPGLAGGDTQYF.

The chain employs TRBV27 and TRBJ1-1; perhaps TRBD1 as D (6 bases). CDR1 is MNHEY, CDR2 SMNVEV, per germline (reference sequence). V was shortened by 3 bases and J by 3 bases, with 8 bases between the two germline ends. This CDR3 spans 13 amino acids. CDR3 sequence: CASSFEGDTEAFF. The CDR3 DNA is TGTGCCAGCAGTTTCGAGGGGGACACTGAAGCTTTCTTT.

The chain joins TRBV12-3 or TRBV12-4 to TRBJ2-7; D gene unclear. This CDR3 contains 12 residues. The germline V and J ends were trimmed by 7 bases and 4 bases, with 11 bases remaining between them. The CDR3 is CASNSRAYEQYF. In nucleotides, the CDR3 is TGTGCCAGCAACTCGAGAGCTTACGAGCAGTACTTC.